This TCR beta chain appears in the sequencing data of a study of chemoradiotherapy in HPV16-positive cancers. At the level of the study: A couple of HPV16-positive patients' cells yielded candidate HPV-specific clones and common motifs. Study-wide points: Candidate HPV-specific clones and E7-related TCR motifs grew in tumor during treatment.

Produced via immunoSEQ multiplex PCR; TCRdb's table is partial and in-frame only. The sample contains under 5,000 clones, roughly 85% of which appear only once. CDR1 SGHRS and CDR2 YFSETQ come from the germline V gene. V shed 0 bases and J shed 2 bases, with 21 bases lying between them. The CDR3 is 20 residues long. In regard to this clone: The antigen is undetermined.

Sequences were derived from tumor tissue, sampled from a patient who underwent chemoradiotherapy. The rearrangement links TRBV5-1 to TRBJ2-6, with D unresolved. The clonotype was recovered from a human donor with HPV-associated anogenital cancer. CDR3 in amino acids: CASSLEPRKQYSTGANVLTF. CDR3 bases: TGCGCCAGCAGCTTGGAACCCCGGAAACAGTATTCGACTGGGGCCAACGTCCTGACTTTC.